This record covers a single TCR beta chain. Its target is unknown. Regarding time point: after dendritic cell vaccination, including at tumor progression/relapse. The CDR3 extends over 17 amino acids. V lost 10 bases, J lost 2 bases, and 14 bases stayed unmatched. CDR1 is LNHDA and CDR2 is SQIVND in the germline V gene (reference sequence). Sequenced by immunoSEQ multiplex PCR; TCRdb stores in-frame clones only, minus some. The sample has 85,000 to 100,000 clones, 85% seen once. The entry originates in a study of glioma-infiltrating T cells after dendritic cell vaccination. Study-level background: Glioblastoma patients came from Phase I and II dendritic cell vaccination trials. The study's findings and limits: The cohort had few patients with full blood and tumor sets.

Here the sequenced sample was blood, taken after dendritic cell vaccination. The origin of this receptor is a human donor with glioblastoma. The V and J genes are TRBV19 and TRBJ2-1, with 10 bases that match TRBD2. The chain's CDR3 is CATSGESGRAPYNEQFF. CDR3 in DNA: TGTGCCACCTCCGGAGAGAGCGGGAGGGCCCCCTACAATGAGCAGTTCTTC.